The 27 T cell receptor beta chains reported below all come from one sample, sequenced in a study of T cells after yellow fever vaccination. TCRdb processed the 5' RACE reads anew with MiXCR; each CDR3 protein has one entry. Counted here are around 350,000 distinct CDR3 sequences, 11% occurring once; the ten biggest clones make up about 17%. The sample was PBMCs, taken on the day of the first yellow fever vaccination. These receptors all come from a man aged 18 to 29 who received the YFV17D yellow fever vaccine.

This clonotype was seen more than once but under ten times. The chain employs TRBV6-2 or TRBV6-3 and TRBJ2-1; D unclear. The V gene's germline CDR1 is MNHEY and CDR2 SVGEGT. V lost 7 bases and J 6 bases, leaving 13 bases between the germline ends. CDR3 length equals 13 residues. This chain's CDR3 is CASTMRNSNEQFF. The CDR3, as DNA: TGTGCCAGCACGATGCGTAATAGCAATGAGCAGTTCTTC.

The V and J genes are TRBV28 and TRBJ2-7; D gene uncertain. CDR1 is MDHEN, CDR2 SYDVKM, per germline. The CDR3 spans 14 residues. V was pared by 4 bases and J by 2 bases, with 12 bases between. CDR3 DNA sequence: TGTGCCAGCAGTTCACGATACGGCGCCTACGAGCAGTACGTC. Protein: CASSSRYGAYEQYV.

This clonotype was detected only a few times. The chain links TRBV11-2 to TRBJ2-5; D remains unclear. This CDR3 has 14 amino acids. CDR1 SGHAT and CDR2 FQNNGV come from the germline V gene. V lost 3 bases and J 5 bases, leaving 13 bases between the germline ends. CDR3 sequence: CASSFLYGAETQYF. The DNA for the CDR3 is TGTGCCAGCAGCTTCCTTTACGGTGCTGAGACCCAGTACTTC.

This clonotype was observed a few times. The rearrangement uses TRBV11-2 and TRBJ2-7; D call uncertain. Trimming took 6 bases from V and 3 from J, leaving 18 bases between them. The germline V gene has CDR1 SGHAT and CDR2 FQNNGV. The CDR3 contains 15 residues. The CDR3 region has the DNA TGTGCCAGCAGGAGTTGGAAGGTCCCGGGCTACGAGCAGTACTTC. Protein product: CASRSWKVPGYEQYF.

This clonotype was seen ten or more times. The chain recombines TRBV6-5 with TRBJ2-5, with 10 positions matching TRBD2. Unmatched junction bases numbered 6, after V lost 1 base and J lost 1 base. The V gene's germline CDR1 is MNHEY and CDR2 SVGAGI. The CDR3 extends over 17 amino acids. The CDR3 DNA reads as TGTGCCAGCAGTTACTATCCTAGCGGGGGTCTCCAAGAGACCCAGTACTTC. This sequence encodes CASSYYPSGGLQETQYF.

This clonotype came up a few times. V usage is TRBV5-1 and J usage is TRBJ1-2, with 10 positions matching TRBD1. This CDR3 has 15 amino acids. Germline CDR1 is SGHRS and CDR2 is YFSETQ. The J segment lost 12 bases and the V segment lost 4 bases, leaving 15 bases of the junction unmatched. CDR3 DNA: TGCGCCAGCAGCCCCCCCTTGGGACAGGGGAATCAGGACACCTTC. This translates into CASSPPLGQGNQDTF.

This clonotype was detected many times. The chain is built from TRBV20-1 and TRBJ2-1; 7 positions agree with TRBD2. Unmatched junction bases numbered 4, after V lost 0 bases and J lost 2 bases. Per germline, CDR1 DFQATT and CDR2 SNEGSKA (reference sequence). The CDR3 covers 15 residues. This chain's CDR3 is CSARDSAGAYNEQFF. CDR3 sequence (DNA): TGCAGTGCTAGAGATTCGGCGGGAGCCTACAATGAGCAGTTCTTC.

The sample holds a few counts of this clonotype. The rearrangement uses TRBV12-3 or TRBV12-4 and TRBJ1-2, with D maybe TRBD1 (5 bases). The CDR3 contains 19 residues. The V end lost 6 bases, the J end lost 1 base, and 27 bases lay between the germline ends. The CDR3 nucleotides are TGTGCCAGCAGCACTAATAGGTTGGCAGGGCAGATCGTTAACTATGGCTACACCTTC. Its translation is CASSTNRLAGQIVNYGYTF.

Only a few counts were recorded for this clonotype. The chain recombines TRBV4-2 with TRBJ2-4; 11 nucleotides line up with TRBD2. Germline CDR1 is LGHNA and CDR2 is YNFKEQ. The CDR3 has 15 residues. V shed 3 bases, J shed 13 bases, and the junction held 11 bases outside the gene matches. This CDR3 is CASSQQLAGASVQYF. The CDR3, as DNA: TGTGCCAGCAGCCAGCAACTAGCGGGGGCTTCAGTCCAGTACTTC.

In its sample, this clonotype was seen a few times. The gene calls are TRBV7-9 and TRBJ1-6; D is uncertain. The CDR3 extends over 12 amino acids. Deletions cut 5 bases from V and 10 bases from J, with 9 bases between. Germline assignment: CDR1 SEHNR and CDR2 FQNEAQ (reference sequence). Here the CDR3 DNA reads TGTGCCAGCAGCGACCCTCGATCACCCCTCCACTTT. Translated: CASSDPRSPLHF.

The chain recombines TRBV27 with TRBJ2-7; 7 bases align to TRBD2. CDR3 length: 15 residues. Losses at the gene ends were 3 bases for V and 0 bases for J; bases not matched to a gene: 5. The germline CDR1 and CDR2 sequences are MNHEY and SMNVEV (reference sequence). In nucleotides, the CDR3 is TGTGCCAGCAGTTTGCAAGGGGAGGGCTCCTACGAGCAGTACGTC. Translated, it gives CASSLQGEGSYEQYV.

This clonotype was observed at least ten times. The V gene is TRBV7-2, the J gene TRBJ1-1; 7 bases are shared with TRBD1. The ends lost 6 bases at V and 1 base at J; junction bases unmatched: 14. CDR3 length equals 17 residues. Germline V gives CDR1 SGHTA, CDR2 FQGNSA. The CDR3 here is CASSFTTGTVRNTEAFF. The CDR3 bases are TGTGCCAGCAGTTTTACTACAGGGACAGTCCGGAACACTGAAGCTTTCTTT.

In its sample, this clonotype was seen a few times. This rearrangement joins TRBV7-9 to TRBJ2-1; 9 bases line up with TRBD1. The junction had 3 bases not matched to a gene; V was cut back by 1 base and J by 5 bases. CDR3 length: 15 residues. The germline CDR1 and CDR2 sequences are SEHNR and FQNEAQ (reference sequence). The CDR3 nucleotides are TGTGCCAGCAGCTTAGGGGACAGGGCCCACAATGAGCAGTTCTTC. Encoded protein: CASSLGDRAHNEQFF.

The chain carries TRBV5-6 and TRBJ2-7; D ambiguous. The germline gives CDR1 SGHDT, CDR2 YYEEEE. Trimming stripped 4 bases from V and 3 bases from J, with 17 bases between. The CDR3 consists of 15 residues. This chain's CDR3 is CASSTRPGLSYEQYV. CDR3 sequence (DNA): TGTGCCAGCAGCACCCGACCCGGGCTAAGCTACGAGCAGTACGTC.

In DNA, the CDR3 is TGCAGCGTCCGGCCGGGACAGGGGTCCTATGGCTACACCTTC. Protein sequence: CSVRPGQGSYGYTF. V gene TRBV29-1 combines with J gene TRBJ1-2; 10 bases fit TRBD1. This CDR3 has 14 residues. With V trimmed by 6 bases and J by 4 bases, 8 bases remained unmatched. Germline loops: CDR1 SQVTM, CDR2 ANQGSEA. The whole variable domain, remainder taken from reference TRBV29-1 and TRBJ1-2, is SAVISQKPSRDICQRGTSLTIQCQVDSQVTMMFWYRQQPGQSLTLIATANQGSEATYESGFVIDKFPISRPNLTFSTLTVSNMSPEDSSIYLCSVRPGQGSYGYTFGSGTRLTVV.

At least ten counts were recorded for this clonotype. This sequence joins TRBV18 and TRBJ1-2; TRBD1 might be the D (5 bases). This CDR3 comprises 17 residues. Germline loops: CDR1 KGHSH, CDR2 LQKENI. The V gene lost 6 bases and the J gene lost 3 bases, with 23 bases spanning the gap. CDR3 amino acids: CASSLTPGPRVDYGYTF. The CDR3 bases are TGTGCCAGCTCGCTCACCCCGGGGCCGAGGGTCGACTATGGCTACACCTTC.

This clonotype was observed a few times. The chain carries TRBV5-1 and TRBJ1-1; perhaps TRBD1 as D (5 bases). Looked up from germline, CDR1 is SGHRS and CDR2 is YFSETQ. The length of the CDR3 is 16 residues. V shed 5 bases and J shed 2 bases, with 19 bases lying between them. The DNA for the CDR3 is TGCGCCAGCAGTCTGGTACTAAACCGGGACAACACTGAAGCTTTCTTT. Its translation is CASSLVLNRDNTEAFF.

The chain uses TRBV5-1 and TRBJ2-2; D is unclear. CDR1 is SGHRS and CDR2 is YFSETQ in the germline V gene. Deletions cut 1 base from V and 0 bases from J, with 7 bases between. The CDR3 spans 15 residues. CDR3 sequence (DNA): TGCGCCAGCAGCTTGTGGCCCACGAACACCGGGGAGCTGTTTTTT. Translated: CASSLWPTNTGELFF.

This clonotype has a handful of counts. The DNA for the CDR3 is TGTGCCAGCAGTGAACAAGCGGACGGACGAGAAGCTTTCTTT. It is translated as CASSEQADGREAFF. This chain connects TRBV6-1 to TRBJ1-1; unclear D gene. Germline CDR1 reads MNHNS; CDR2 reads SASEGT. The CDR3 is made up of 14 amino acids. Deletions cut 2 bases from V and 8 bases from J, with 15 bases between.

The rearrangement links TRBV7-6 to TRBJ1-1, with 8 positions matching TRBD1. The germline V gene encodes CDR1 SGHVS and CDR2 FNYEAQ. The J segment lost 5 bases and the V segment lost 5 bases, leaving 7 bases of the junction unmatched. The CDR3 runs 14 residues. CDR3 sequence: CASSLSRGPTEAFF. CDR3 nucleotide sequence: TGTGCCAGCAGCCTCAGCAGGGGGCCTACTGAAGCTTTCTTT.

V usage is TRBV6-2 or TRBV6-3 and J usage is TRBJ2-2; 9 bases match TRBD2. V was pared by 10 bases and J by 3 bases, with 6 bases of the junction left unmatched. CDR1 and CDR2 (germline): MNHEY, SVGEGT. This CDR3 has 14 residues. CDR3 amino acids: CATGGLAYTGELFF. Written as DNA, the CDR3 is TGTGCCACGGGTGGACTAGCGTACACCGGGGAGCTGTTTTTT.

V gene TRBV20-1 combines with J gene TRBJ2-1; 10 bases are shared with TRBD2. The CDR3 length is 13 residues. V shed 5 bases and J 12 bases; nucleotides not matched to a gene: 10. Germline V CDR1 and CDR2: DFQATT, SNEGSKA (reference sequence). This CDR3 is CSASAPSGGGQFF. CDR3 coding DNA: TGCAGTGCTTCAGCTCCTAGCGGGGGCGGGCAGTTCTTC.

This chain uses TRBV20-1 with TRBJ2-3; TRBD1 aligns across 9 bases. The CDR3 runs to 14 residues. The junction had 11 bases not matched to a gene; V was cut back by 6 bases and J by 7 bases. In germline, CDR1 is DFQATT, CDR2 SNEGSKA (reference sequence). The CDR3 here is CSARSGQGLNTQYF. The CDR3 bases are TGCAGTGCCCGCTCTGGACAGGGGCTTAATACGCAGTATTTT.

This clonotype has a handful of counts. The J gene is TRBJ2-2, the V gene TRBV2; D is unclear. The CDR3 covers 18 residues. V gave up 10 bases and J gave up 5 bases, with 29 bases separating them. In germline, CDR1 is SNHLY, CDR2 FYNNEI. DNA for the CDR3: TGTGCCATCCGTCAAAGGGCAGCCCAAACCCCGACAACCGGGGAGCTGTTTTTT. The encoded protein is CAIRQRAAQTPTTGELFF. Full variable domain (missing parts from reference TRBV2 and TRBJ2-2): EPEVTQTPSHQVTQMGQEVILRCVPISNHLYFYWYRQILGQKVEFLVSFYNNEISEKSEIFDDQFSVERPDGSNFTLKIRSTKLEDSAMYFCAIRQRAAQTPTTGELFFGEGSRLTVL.

This clonotype was seen more than once but under ten times. V and J are TRBV6-1 and TRBJ2-5, with TRBD1 matching over 8 bases. The CDR3 has 15 residues. Germline CDR1 is MNHNS and CDR2 is SASEGT. V was pared by 6 bases and J by 2 bases, with 8 bases of the junction left unmatched. As DNA, the CDR3 is TGTGCCAGCAGGATTACCCGGGACAGGCAAGAGACCCAGTACTTC. Protein sequence: CASRITRDRQETQYF.

This clonotype was observed a handful of times. The chain joins TRBV21-1 to TRBJ2-1; the table gives TRBD2 as D, unverified against the DNA. TRBV21-1 is a known pseudogene. CDR3 length: 16 residues. CDR3 amino acids: CAVGSVAGGPVNEQFF. As DNA, the CDR3 is TGTGCCGTCGGCTCGGTAGCGGGGGGGCCGGTCAATGAGCAGTTCTTC.

This clonotype was picked up a small number of times. The CDR3 nucleotides are TGTGCCAGCAGCTCCCCGGGACTCGGGACCCAGTACTTC. This sequence encodes CASSSPGLGTQYF. The V and J genes are TRBV7-3 and TRBJ2-5, with D possibly being TRBD2 (6 bases). Between the trimmed V and J ends, which lost 4 bases and 7 bases, there was a span of 13 bases. The length of the CDR3 is 13 residues. Germline CDR1 is SGHTA and CDR2 is FQGTGA. Supplemented by reference TRBV7-3 and TRBJ2-5, the full variable domain reads GAGVSQTPSNKVTEKGKYVELRCDPISGHTALYWYRQSLGQGPEFLIYFQGTGAADDSGLPNDRFFAVRPEGSVSTLKIQRTERGDSAVYLCASSSPGLGTQYFGPGTRLLVL.